The T cell receptor (beta chain) under discussion was sequenced for a study of T cell clones after liver transplantation. Whole-study context: Standard immunosuppression, with no induction, continued until 12-24 months after transplant. Timepoints were pre-transplant, pre-withdrawal, and after withdrawal was completed or failed.

The assay was immunoSEQ multiplex PCR, and TCRdb's table has in-frame clones only and misses some. The sample lists approximately 55,000 clones, approximately 71% occurring once. Study-wide findings and caveats: Compared with third party-reactive sequences, donor-reactive ones declined more, independent of withdrawal success.

A note on this clone: The antigen is unknown.

The junction had 13 bases not matched to a gene; V was cut back by 8 bases and J by 5 bases. This CDR3 contains 15 residues. CDR1 is MDHEN and CDR2 is SYDVKM in the germline V gene. This chain links TRBV28 with TRBJ2-5, with 8 nucleotides matching TRBD2. The origin of this receptor is a human patient who received a liver transplant. Certain T cells may be donor cells from the graft. The sequencing used CD4+ T cells from blood, collected less than 70 months after liver transplant. The DNA of the CDR3 is TGTGCCAGCGGATATGCCGGGACGGGAGGGGAGACCCAGTACTTC. Protein sequence: CASGYAGTGGETQYF.